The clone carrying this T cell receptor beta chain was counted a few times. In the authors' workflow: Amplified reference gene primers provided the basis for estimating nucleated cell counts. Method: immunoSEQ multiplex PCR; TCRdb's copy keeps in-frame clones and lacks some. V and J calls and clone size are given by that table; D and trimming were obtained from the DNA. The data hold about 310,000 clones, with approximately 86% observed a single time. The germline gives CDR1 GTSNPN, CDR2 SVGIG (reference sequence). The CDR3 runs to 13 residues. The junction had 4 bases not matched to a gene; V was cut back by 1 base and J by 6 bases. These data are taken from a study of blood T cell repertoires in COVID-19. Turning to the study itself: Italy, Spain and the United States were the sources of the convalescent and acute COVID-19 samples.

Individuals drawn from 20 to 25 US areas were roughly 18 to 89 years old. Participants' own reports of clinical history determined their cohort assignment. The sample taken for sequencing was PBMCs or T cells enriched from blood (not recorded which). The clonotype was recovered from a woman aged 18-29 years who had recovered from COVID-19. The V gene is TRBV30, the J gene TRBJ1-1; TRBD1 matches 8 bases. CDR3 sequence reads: CAWSGTGSAEAFF. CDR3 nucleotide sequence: TGTGCCTGGAGTGGGACAGGGAGCGCTGAAGCTTTCTTT.